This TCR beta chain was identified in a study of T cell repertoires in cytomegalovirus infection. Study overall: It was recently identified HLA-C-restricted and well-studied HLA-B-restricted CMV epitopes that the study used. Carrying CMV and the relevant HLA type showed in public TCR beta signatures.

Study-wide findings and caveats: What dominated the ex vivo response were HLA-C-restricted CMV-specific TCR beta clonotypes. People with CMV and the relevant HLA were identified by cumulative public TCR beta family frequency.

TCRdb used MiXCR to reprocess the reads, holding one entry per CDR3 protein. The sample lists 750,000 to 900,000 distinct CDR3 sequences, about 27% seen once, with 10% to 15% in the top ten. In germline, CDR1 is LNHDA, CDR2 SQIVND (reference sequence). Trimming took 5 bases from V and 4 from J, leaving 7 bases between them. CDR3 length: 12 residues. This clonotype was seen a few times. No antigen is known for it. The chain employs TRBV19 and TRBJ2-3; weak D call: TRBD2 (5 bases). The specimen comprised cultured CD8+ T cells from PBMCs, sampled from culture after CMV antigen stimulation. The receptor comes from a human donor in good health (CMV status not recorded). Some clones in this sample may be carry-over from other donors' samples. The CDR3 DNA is TGTGCCAGTAGTGGGAGATCAGATACGCAGTATTTT. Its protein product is CASSGRSDTQYF.